One T cell receptor beta chain is described in this entry. The record originates from a study of blood T cell repertoires in COVID-19. Study at large: Sources were T cells, B-cell-depleted T cells, or PBMCs; the material itself was cDNA or gDNA.

The germline CDR1 and CDR2 sequences are SGHRS and YFSETQ. Trimming shortened V by 9 bases and J by 0 bases, and 14 bases separated the two germline ends. This CDR3 is built from 14 residues. Data came from immunoSEQ multiplex PCR; TCRdb stores just in-frame clones and leaves some out. The sample lists 220,000 or so clones; 80% to 95% were seen once. This chain joins TRBV5-1 and TRBJ2-3; maybe TRBD2 (6 bases). The TCR sequence derives from a man in his sixties with COVID-19, enrolled during active disease. Sequencing was performed on peripheral blood. The CDR3 reads CATTAGTSTDTQYF. In DNA, the CDR3 is TGCGCCACCACGGCGGGGACTAGCACAGATACGCAGTATTTT. Full variable domain (remainder filled in from reference TRBV5-1 and TRBJ2-3): KAGVTQTPRYLIKTRGQQVTLSCSPISGHRSVSWYQQTPGQGLQFLFEYFSETQRNKGNFPGRFSGRQFSNSRSEMNVSTLELGDSALYLCATTAGTSTDTQYFGPGTRLTVL.